This T cell receptor beta chain was sequenced in a study of T cell changes during pregnancy in multiple sclerosis. The data were produced by immunoSEQ multiplex PCR, yet TCRdb's version contains in-frame clones alone and is incomplete. The sample consists of 29,000 or so clones, roughly 87% of them appearing once. Sequences were derived from CD8+ T cells from peripheral blood mononuclear cells, sampled in the second trimester of pregnancy. This clonotype was sampled from a female donor with multiple sclerosis, enrolled in a pregnancy study.

Here the CDR3 DNA reads TGTGCCAGCAGCTTAGGGACGGGAACTAACTATGGCTACACCTTC. Translated: CASSLGTGTNYGYTF. This chain joins TRBV7-8 and TRBJ1-2; D gene ambiguous. The CDR3 loop spans 15 amino acids. The V gene lost 1 base and the J gene lost 0 bases, with 9 bases spanning the gap. Germline CDR1 and CDR2: SGHVS and FQNEAQ.